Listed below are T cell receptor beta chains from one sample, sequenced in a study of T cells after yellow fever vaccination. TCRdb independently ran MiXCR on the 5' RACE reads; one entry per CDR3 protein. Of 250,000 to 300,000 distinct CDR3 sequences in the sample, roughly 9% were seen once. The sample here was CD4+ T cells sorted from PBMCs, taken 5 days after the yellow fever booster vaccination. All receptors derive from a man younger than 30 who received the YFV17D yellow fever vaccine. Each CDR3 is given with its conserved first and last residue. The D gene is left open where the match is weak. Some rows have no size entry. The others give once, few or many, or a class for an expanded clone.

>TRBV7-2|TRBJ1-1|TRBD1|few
TGTGCCAGCAGCTCCTCAGGGGGCCTAACTTATAATTTT
CASSSSGGLTYNF
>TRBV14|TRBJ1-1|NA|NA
TGTGCCAGCAGCGACGGGTGGACTGAAGCTTTCTTT
CASSDGWTEAFF
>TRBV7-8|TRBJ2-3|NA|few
TGTGCCAGCAGCTCCGATAGGACAGATACGCAGTATTTT
CASSSDRTDTQYF
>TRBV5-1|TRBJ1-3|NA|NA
TGCGCCAGCAGCTCGGACTCTGGAAACACCATATATTTT
CASSSDSGNTIYF
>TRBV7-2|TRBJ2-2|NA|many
TGTGCCAGCAGCTCCGAGGGATCCGGGGAGCTGTTTTTT
CASSSEGSGELFF
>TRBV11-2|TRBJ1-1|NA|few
TGTGCCAGCACCCGGACTTTGGGGGGAGCGGGTACTGAAGCTTTCTTT
CASTRTLGGAGTEAFF
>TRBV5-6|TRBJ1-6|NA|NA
TGTGCCAGCAGCCTGGACTGGGCGGACTCACCCCTCCACTTT
CASSLDWADSPLHF
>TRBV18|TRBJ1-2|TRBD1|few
TGTGCCAGCTCACCGGATTCTACAGGGGGCGGGGGCTACACCTTC
CASSPDSTGGGGYTF
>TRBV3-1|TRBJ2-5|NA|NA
TGTGCCAGCAGCCCCCATGGGACGGAGACCCAGTACTTC
CASSPHGTETQYF
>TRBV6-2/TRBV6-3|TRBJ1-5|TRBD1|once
TGTGCCACTTCGGACAGGGGGCAGGTGGGGCCCCAGCATTTT
CATSDRGQVGPQHF
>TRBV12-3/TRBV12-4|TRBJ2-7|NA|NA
TGTGCCAGCACCCTGGGGCAGGGAACCAACGAGGAGTACTTC
CASTLGQGTNEEYF
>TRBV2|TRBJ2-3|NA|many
TGTGCCAGCAGTGAAGCGGGGGTCCGCGTAGATACGCAGTATTTT
CASSEAGVRVDTQYF
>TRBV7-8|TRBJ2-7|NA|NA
TGTGCCAGCAGCCGAGATGTCGCGCAGTACTTC
CASSRDVAQYF
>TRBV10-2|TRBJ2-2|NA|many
TGCGCCAGCAGTGAGTCTCGGTCGGGGTTTGGCGGGGAGCTGTTTTTT
CASSESRSGFGGELFF
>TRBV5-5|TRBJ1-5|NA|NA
TGTGCCAGCAGCTTGGCCCCTTCCCAGCCCCAGCATTTT
CASSLAPSQPQHF
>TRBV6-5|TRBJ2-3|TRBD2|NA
TGTGCCAGCAGCTCAGCGGGGGCCAGCACAGATACGCAGTATTTT
CASSSAGASTDTQYF
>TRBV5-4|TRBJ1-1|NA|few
TGTGCCAGCAGCTTGCAAGCCGGGATCACTGAAGCTTTCTTT
CASSLQAGITEAFF
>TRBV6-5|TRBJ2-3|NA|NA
TGTGCCAGCAGTTACAGGCAGGGAGGTAGCACAGATACGCAGTATTTT
CASSYRQGGSTDTQYF
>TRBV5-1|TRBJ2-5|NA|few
TGCGCCAGCAGACCCGGGTACAGGCAAGAGACCCAGCACTTC
CASRPGYRQETQHF
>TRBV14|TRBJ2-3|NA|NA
TGTGCCAGCAGCCTTTCGCTGCCCGGTACGCAGTATTTT
CASSLSLPGTQYF
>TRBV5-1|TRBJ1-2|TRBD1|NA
TGCGCCAGCAGCTTTCAGGGGGCAGGCTATGGCTACACCTTC
CASSFQGAGYGYTF
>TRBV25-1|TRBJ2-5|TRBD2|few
TGTGCCAGCAGTGACCAAGCGGGGGGTCGCCAAGAGACCCAGTACTTC
CASSDQAGGRQETQYF
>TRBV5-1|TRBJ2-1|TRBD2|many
TGCGCCAGCAGCTTGGGCGGGGGGGCTTTGGATGAGCAGTTCTTC
CASSLGGGALDEQFF
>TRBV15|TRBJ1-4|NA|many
TGTGCCACCAGCAGAGATCTGGGGATGGGAACTAATGAAAAACTGTTTTTT
CATSRDLGMGTNEKLFF
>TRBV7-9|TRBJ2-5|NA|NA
TGTGCCAGCAGCTTGAACCTAGAGACCCTGTACTTC
CASSLNLETLYF
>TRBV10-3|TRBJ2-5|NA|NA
TGTGCCATCAGTGGAGGGTCCGGAAAAGAGACCCAGTACTTC
CAISGGSGKETQYF
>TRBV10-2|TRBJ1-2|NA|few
TGCGCCAGCAGGACAGGAAAGAATGGCTACACCTTC
CASRTGKNGYTF
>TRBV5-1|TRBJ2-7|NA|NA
TGCGCCAGCAGCTTCGGACTGCCCTTCCCGGACAAGCAGTACTTC
CASSFGLPFPDKQYF
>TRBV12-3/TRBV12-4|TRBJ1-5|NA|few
TGTGCCAGCCGCCTCGGGGGTCGCCAGATTCAGCCCCAGCATTTT
CASRLGGRQIQPQHF
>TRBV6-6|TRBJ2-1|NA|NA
TGTGCCAGCACCCCACCCGGGAACTCCTACAATGAGCAGTTCTTC
CASTPPGNSYNEQFF
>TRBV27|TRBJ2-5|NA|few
TGTGCCAGCAGTATGAATTGGGGGCAAGAGACCCAGTACTTC
CASSMNWGQETQYF
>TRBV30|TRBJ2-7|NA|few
TGTGCCTGGAGTGCCGTTTTGTGGGGGGGCAACGAGCAGTACTTC
CAWSAVLWGGNEQYF
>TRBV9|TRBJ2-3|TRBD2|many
TGTGCCAGCAGCGCTGGACTAGCCGAGGAAGATACGCAGTATTTT
CASSAGLAEEDTQYF
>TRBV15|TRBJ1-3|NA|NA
TGTGCCACCAGCATAGGACCGGGAGAAGGAAACACCATATATTTT
CATSIGPGEGNTIYF
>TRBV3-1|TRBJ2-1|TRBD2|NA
TGTGCCAGCAGCCCCCGTGGTAGCGGGGGGGGAGCCTACAATGAGCAGTTCTTC
CASSPRGSGGGAYNEQFF
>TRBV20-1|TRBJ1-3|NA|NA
TGCAGTGCCCAGCGCGGGCAGGCGCCCGGAAACACCATATATTTT
CSAQRGQAPGNTIYF
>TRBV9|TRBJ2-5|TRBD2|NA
TGTGCCAGCAGCGTAGGGCCTAGCGGGCAAGAGACCCAGTACTTC
CASSVGPSGQETQYF